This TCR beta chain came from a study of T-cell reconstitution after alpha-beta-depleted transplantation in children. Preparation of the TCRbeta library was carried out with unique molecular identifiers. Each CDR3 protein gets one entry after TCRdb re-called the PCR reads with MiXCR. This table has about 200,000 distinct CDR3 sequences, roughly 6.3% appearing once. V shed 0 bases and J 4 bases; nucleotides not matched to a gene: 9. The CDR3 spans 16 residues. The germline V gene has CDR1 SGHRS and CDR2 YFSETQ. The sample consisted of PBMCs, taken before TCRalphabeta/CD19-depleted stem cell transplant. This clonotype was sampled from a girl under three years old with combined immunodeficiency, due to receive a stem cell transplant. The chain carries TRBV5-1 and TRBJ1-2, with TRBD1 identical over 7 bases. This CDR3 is CASSLAEDRVAYGYTF. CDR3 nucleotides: TGCGCCAGCAGCTTGGCCGAAGACAGGGTTGCCTATGGCTACACCTTC.